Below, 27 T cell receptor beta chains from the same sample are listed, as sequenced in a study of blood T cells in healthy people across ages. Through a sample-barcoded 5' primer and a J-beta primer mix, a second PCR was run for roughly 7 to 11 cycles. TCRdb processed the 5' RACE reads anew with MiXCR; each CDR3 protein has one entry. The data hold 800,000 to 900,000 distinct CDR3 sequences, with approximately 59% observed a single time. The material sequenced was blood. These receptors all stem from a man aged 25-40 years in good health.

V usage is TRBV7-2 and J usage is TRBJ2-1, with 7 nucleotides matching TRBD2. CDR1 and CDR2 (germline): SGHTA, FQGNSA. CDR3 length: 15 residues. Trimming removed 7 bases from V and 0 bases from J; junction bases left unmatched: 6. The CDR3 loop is CASTVGTTSYNEQFF. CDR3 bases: TGTGCCAGCACGGTAGGGACTACCTCCTACAATGAGCAGTTCTTC.

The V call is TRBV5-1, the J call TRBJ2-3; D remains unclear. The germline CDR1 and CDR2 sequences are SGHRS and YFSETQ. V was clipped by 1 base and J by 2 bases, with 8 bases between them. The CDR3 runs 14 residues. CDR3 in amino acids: CASSLQMTTDTQYF. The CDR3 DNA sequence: TGCGCCAGCAGCTTGCAAATGACCACAGATACGCAGTATTTT.

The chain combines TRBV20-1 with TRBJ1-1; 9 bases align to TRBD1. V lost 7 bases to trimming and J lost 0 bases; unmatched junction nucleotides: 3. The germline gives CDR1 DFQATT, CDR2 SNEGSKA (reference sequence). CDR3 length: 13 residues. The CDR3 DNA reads TGCAGTGTTGGGACAGGGATGAACACTGAAGCTTTCTTT. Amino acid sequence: CSVGTGMNTEAFF.

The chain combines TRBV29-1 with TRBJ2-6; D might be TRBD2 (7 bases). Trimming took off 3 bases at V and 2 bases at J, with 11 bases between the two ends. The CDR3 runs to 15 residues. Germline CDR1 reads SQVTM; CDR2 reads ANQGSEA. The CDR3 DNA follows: TGCAGCGTTGAGAGGGAGGGGGCTGGGGCCAACGTCCTGACTTTC. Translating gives CSVEREGAGANVLTF.

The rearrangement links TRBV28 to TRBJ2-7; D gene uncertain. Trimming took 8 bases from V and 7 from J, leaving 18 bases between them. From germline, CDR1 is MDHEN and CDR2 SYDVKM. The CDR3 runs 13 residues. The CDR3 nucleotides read TGTGCCAGCCGGAGAAAGGTCGGTGGGGAGCAGTACTTC. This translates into CASRRKVGGEQYF.

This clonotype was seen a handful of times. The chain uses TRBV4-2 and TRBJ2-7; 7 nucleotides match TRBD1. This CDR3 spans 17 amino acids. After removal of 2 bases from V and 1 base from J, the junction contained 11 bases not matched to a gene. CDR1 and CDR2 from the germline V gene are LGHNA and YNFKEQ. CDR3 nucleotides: TGTGCCAGCAGCCAATTCGCGCCGAGACAGGGATCCTACGAGCAGTACTTC. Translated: CASSQFAPRQGSYEQYF.

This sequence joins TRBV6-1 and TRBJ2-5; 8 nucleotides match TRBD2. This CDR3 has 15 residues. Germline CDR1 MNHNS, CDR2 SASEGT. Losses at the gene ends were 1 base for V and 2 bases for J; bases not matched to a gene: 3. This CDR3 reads CASSEGLASQETQYF. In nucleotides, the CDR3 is TGTGCCAGCAGTGAAGGACTAGCGAGTCAAGAGACCCAGTACTTC.

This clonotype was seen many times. The CDR3 DNA follows: TGTGCCAGCAGCTTAGAGGGTCTGAACACTGAAGCTTTCTTT. Its protein is CASSLEGLNTEAFF. This sequence joins TRBV7-2 and TRBJ1-1; D unclear. The V end was cut by 1 base, the J end by 0 bases, with 6 bases between. The CDR3 is 14 amino acids. CDR1 and CDR2 (germline): SGHTA, FQGNSA.

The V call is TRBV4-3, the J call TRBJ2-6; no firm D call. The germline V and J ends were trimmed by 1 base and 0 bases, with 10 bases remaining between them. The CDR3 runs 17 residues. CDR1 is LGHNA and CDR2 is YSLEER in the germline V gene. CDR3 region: CASSQAVGLSGANVLTF. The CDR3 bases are TGCGCCAGCAGCCAAGCGGTCGGCCTCTCTGGGGCCAACGTCCTGACTTTC.

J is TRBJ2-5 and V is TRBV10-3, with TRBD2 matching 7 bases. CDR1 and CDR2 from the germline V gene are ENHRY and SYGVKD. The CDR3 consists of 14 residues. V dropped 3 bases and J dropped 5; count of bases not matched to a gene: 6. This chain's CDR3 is CAISDPGGSETQYF. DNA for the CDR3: TGTGCCATCAGTGACCCCGGGGGGTCGGAGACCCAGTACTTC.

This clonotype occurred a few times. CDR3 bases: TGTGCCAGCACCGTGGGCGGGGGTACCGGCGAGACCCAGTACTTC. It yields the protein CASTVGGGTGETQYF. V is TRBV9 and J is TRBJ2-5; 7 bases agree with TRBD2. V was clipped by 6 bases and J by 5 bases; unmatched bases: 13. CDR1 is SGDLS, CDR2 YYNGEE, per germline. This CDR3 contains 15 residues.

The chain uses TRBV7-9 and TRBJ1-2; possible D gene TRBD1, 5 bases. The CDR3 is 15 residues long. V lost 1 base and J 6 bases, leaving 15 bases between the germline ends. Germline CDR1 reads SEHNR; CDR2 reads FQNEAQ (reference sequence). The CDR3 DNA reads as TGTGCCAGCAGCTTAGAAGTAGGGACGGTGGATGGCTACACCTTC. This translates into CASSLEVGTVDGYTF.

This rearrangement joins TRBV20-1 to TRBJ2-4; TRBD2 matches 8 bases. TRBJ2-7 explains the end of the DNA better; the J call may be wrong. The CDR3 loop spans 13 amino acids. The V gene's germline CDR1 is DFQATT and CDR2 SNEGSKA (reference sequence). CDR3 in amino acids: CSASGTRGYEQYF. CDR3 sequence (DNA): TGCAGTGCTAGCGGGACTAGGGGCTACGAGCAGTACTTC.

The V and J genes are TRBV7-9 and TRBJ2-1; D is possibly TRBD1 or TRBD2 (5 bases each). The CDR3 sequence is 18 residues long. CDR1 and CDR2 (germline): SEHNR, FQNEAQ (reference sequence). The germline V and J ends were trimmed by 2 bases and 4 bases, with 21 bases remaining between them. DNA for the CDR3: TGTGCCAGCAGCTTAAAGCCCTATCGGGGCAGCAGATACAATGAGCAGTTCTTC. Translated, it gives CASSLKPYRGSRYNEQFF. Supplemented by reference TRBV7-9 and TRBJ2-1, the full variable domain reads DTGVSQNPRHKITKRGQNVTFRCDPISEHNRLYWYRQTLGQGPEFLTYFQNEAQLEKSRLLSDRFSAERPKGSFSTLEIQRTEQGDSAMYLCASSLKPYRGSRYNEQFFGPGTRLTVL.

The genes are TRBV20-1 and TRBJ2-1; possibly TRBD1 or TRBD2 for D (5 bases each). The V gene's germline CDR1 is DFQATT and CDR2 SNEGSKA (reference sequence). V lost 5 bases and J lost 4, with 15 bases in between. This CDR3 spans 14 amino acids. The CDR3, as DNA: TGCAGTGCTCCCGGCGGTGGGGGATACAATGAGCAGTTCTTC. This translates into CSAPGGGGYNEQFF.

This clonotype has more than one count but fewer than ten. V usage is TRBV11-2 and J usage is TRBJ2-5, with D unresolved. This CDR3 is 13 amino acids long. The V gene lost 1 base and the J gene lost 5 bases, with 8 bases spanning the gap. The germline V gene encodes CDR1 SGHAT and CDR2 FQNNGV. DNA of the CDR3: TGTGCCAGCAGCTTAGTGTATGGGGAGACCCAGTACTTC. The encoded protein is CASSLVYGETQYF.

CDR3 nucleotide sequence: TGTGCCAGCAGCAAGACTAGCGGGAATCAAGAGACCCAGTACTTC. Translating gives CASSKTSGNQETQYF. This rearrangement joins TRBV7-2 to TRBJ2-5, with 11 nucleotides matching TRBD2. CDR1 is SGHTA, CDR2 FQGNSA, per germline. Trimming at V came to 5 bases and at J to 2 bases, leaving 4 bases not matched to a gene. The CDR3 is made up of 15 amino acids.

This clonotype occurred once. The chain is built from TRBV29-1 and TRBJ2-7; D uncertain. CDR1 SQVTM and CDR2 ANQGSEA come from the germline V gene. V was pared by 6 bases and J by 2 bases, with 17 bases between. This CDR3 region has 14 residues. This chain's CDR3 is CSVGTDVGAYEQYF. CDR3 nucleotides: TGCAGCGTGGGTACGGACGTTGGAGCCTACGAGCAGTACTTC.

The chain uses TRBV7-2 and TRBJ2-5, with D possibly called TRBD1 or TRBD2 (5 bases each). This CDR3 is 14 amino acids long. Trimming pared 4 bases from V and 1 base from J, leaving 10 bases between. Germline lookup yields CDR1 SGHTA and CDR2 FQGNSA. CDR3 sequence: CASSWSRGQETQYF. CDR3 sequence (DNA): TGTGCCAGCAGCTGGTCGAGGGGCCAAGAGACCCAGTACTTC.

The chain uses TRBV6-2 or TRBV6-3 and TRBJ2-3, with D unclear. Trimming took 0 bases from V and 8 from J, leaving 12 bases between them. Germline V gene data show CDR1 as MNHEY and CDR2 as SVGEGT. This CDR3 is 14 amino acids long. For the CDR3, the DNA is TGTGCCAGCAGTTACTCGGTCCAGGAAGGTACGCAGTATTTT. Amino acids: CASSYSVQEGTQYF.

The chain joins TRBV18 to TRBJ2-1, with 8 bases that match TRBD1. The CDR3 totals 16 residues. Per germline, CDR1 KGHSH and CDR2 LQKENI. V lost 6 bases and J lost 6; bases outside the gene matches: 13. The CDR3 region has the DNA TGTGCCAGCTCCCCCCAAGGACAGGGTCCTGTCAATGAGCAGTTCTTC. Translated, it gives CASSPQGQGPVNEQFF. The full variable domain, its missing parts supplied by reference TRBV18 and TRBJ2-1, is NAGVMQNPRHLVRRRGQEARLRCSPMKGHSHVYWYRQLPEEGLKFMVYLQKENIIDESGMPKERFSAEFPKEGPSILRIQQVVRGDSAAYFCASSPQGQGPVNEQFFGPGTRLTVL.

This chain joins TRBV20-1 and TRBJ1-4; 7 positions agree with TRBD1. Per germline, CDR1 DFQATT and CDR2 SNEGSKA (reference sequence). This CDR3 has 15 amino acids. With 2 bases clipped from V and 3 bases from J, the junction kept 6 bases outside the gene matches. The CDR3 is CSARRPGTANEKLFF. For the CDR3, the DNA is TGCAGTGCTAGAAGACCCGGGACAGCTAATGAAAAACTGTTTTTT.

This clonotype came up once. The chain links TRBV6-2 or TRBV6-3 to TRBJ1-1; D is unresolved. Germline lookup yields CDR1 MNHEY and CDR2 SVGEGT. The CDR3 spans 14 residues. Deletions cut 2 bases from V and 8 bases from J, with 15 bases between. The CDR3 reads CASSYMAGGSEAFF. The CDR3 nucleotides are TGTGCCAGCAGTTACATGGCAGGAGGGAGCGAAGCTTTCTTT.

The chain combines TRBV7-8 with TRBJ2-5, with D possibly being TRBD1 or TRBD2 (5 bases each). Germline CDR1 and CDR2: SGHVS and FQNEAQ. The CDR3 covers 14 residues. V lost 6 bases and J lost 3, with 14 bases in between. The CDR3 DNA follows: TGTGCCAGCAGACTAGGGACGGTGAAAGAGACCCAGTACTTC. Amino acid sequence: CASRLGTVKETQYF. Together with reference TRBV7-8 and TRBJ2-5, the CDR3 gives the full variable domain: GAGVSQSPRYKVAKRGQDVALRCDPISGHVSLFWYQQALGQGPEFLTYFQNEAQLDKSGLPSDRFFAERPEGSVSTLKIQRTQQEDSAVYLCASRLGTVKETQYFGPGTRLLVL.

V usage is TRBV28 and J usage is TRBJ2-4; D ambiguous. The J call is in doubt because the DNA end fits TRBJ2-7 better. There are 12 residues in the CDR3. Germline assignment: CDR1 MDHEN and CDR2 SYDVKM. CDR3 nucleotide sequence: TGTGCCAGTGCTTTGGCGGCCTACGAGCAGTACTTC. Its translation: CASALAAYEQYF.

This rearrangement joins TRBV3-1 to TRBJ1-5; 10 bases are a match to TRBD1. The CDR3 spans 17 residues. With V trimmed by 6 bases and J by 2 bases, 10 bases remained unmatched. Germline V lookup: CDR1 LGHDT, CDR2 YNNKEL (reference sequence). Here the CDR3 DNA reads TGTGCCAGCAGTCCGGGACAGGGGCGATGGGGCAATCAGCCCCAGCATTTT. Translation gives CASSPGQGRWGNQPQHF.

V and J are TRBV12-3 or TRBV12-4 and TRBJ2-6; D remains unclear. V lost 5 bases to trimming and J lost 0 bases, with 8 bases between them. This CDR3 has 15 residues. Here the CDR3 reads CASSRRNSGANVLTF. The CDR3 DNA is TGTGCCAGCAGTCGACGGAACTCTGGGGCCAACGTCCTGACTTTC.